This T cell receptor (beta chain) originates from a study of blood T cells in healthy people across ages. Study-wide results and caveats: A greater number of naive CD4+ cells and higher diversity distinguished long-lived donors from aged donors.

Combining a sample-barcoded 5' primer with a J-beta primer mix, a second PCR ran for about 7 to 11 cycles. TCRdb re-derived calls from the 5' RACE reads in MiXCR, one entry per CDR3 protein. The sample lists over a million distinct CDR3 sequences; 40% to 45% were seen once. Drawn from each donor were approximately 9.5 milliliters of peripheral blood. Per-sample PBMC isolation yielded at least 7 million cells. No fewer than 5.5 micrograms of total RNA were isolated from every sample. The CDR3 covers 13 residues. CDR1 SGHTA and CDR2 FQGNSA come from the germline V gene. Deletions cut 5 bases from V and 5 bases from J, with 13 bases between. With regard to this clonotype: The antigen is not known.

This chain uses TRBV7-2 with TRBJ2-7, with D perhaps assigned TRBD1 or TRBD2 (5 bases each). Material: blood. The receptor comes from a woman in her sixties or seventies in good health. Written as DNA, the CDR3 is TGTGCCAGCAGCGCCGGGACCAAAAACGAGCAGTACTTC. This codes for CASSAGTKNEQYF.